This TCR beta chain is from a study of regulatory T cells in long-lasting Graves disease (dated by TCRdb to about 2021). Study-level background: Persistent Graves' disease was defined as antithyroid drug treatment for over 5 years with persistently positive TSH receptor autoantibodies. Peripheral blood TCR sequencing and RNA sequencing compared persistent Graves' disease patients with newly diagnosed Graves' disease patients. A total of some 33 samples were covered by TCR sequencing, comprising some 13 persistent and some 20 newly diagnosed Graves' disease patients. On average, persistent Graves' disease patients in the clinical cohort had been on antithyroid drugs for eight to twelve years. The study was registered as a clinical trial and conducted in China. Paper-wide results and their limitations: Because the primary lesion, thyroid tissue, could not be accessed, the study looked at peripheral blood alone. Sequencing and analysis were restricted to the TCR beta chain. The small sample size was acknowledged by the authors as a limitation that may reduce accuracy. Lower TCR Shannon entropy and fewer highly expanded clones were observed in persistent Graves' disease patients than in newly diagnosed patients, which suggested clonal expansion. Persistent disease showed preferential use of TRBV28, TRBJ1-2 and TRBJ2-5, whereas newly diagnosed disease favored TRBV20-1 and TRBJ2-1. A larger number of public clonotypes was shared among persistent patients (over 2,500) than among newly diagnosed patients (around 970).

The time point label, read with the paper, signifies: persistent/refractory GD, antithyroid drugs over 5 years with positive TRAb. For both TCR sequencing and RNA sequencing, RNA was extracted from PBMCs using TRIzol. The diagnosis of Graves' disease was made according to American Thyroid Association guidelines. Patients were recruited from an endocrinology department in Xi'an, China. Each patient gave about 9.1 milliliters of peripheral blood, collected in an EDTA anticoagulant tube. Ficoll Paque Plus density gradient separation was used to isolate PBMCs, and no further T cell sorting was performed. RNA quality was checked with an Agilent 2100 Bioanalyzer and agarose gel, and concentration with a NanoDrop 2000. Via the germline V gene, CDR1 is SGHRS and CDR2 YFSETQ. V is reduced by 0 bases and J by 7 bases, leaving a spacing of 13 bases between them. From the cysteine through the phenylalanine, the CDR3 covers 14 amino acids. Of all the DNA, just the CDR3 is kept, 42 bases in frame from base 1.

Worth noting for this clonotype: Its target antigen remains unknown. The input lacks base qualities; no much larger clone sits a single base away.

Libraries were constructed by multiplex PCR. Sequenced using an Illumina HiSeq 4000. iRepertoire HTBI primers and Arm-PCR amplification of CDR3 regions were used to construct TCR beta libraries. Before sequencing, the PCR products went through gel purification. The paper's processing steps were these. Gene usage analysis of CDR3 amino acid clonotypes relied on the roughly 60 TRBV and 14 TRBJ segments identified across samples. Filtered high-quality paired reads were merged into contigs using COPE and FqMerger. BLAST was used to align contigs to IMGT TRBV, TRBD and TRBJ reference genes, with CDR3 defined following IMGT. Any clonotype with a frequency above 0.1% was counted as a highly expanded clone. Shannon entropy was used to measure repertoire diversity, and the Gini coefficient was used to measure V-J evenness. Clonotypes shared by more than one individual were considered public. TCRdb reanalyzed the raw reads on its own, using fastp at Q25 for trimming and MiXCR for clone calling, and kept in-frame beta chains. Every entry covers one CDR3 protein and lists the most common genes and DNA from its rows. TCRdb, not the original authors, processed these V and J calls. This sample holds 600,000 to 800,000 distinct CDR3 sequences; about 32% were observed only once. Roughly 41% of the sample belongs to the ten largest clones.

This clonotype was obtained from a female donor with Graves disease. The sample here was peripheral blood mononuclear cells (PBMCs), taken when the disease was refractory, from a patient treated with antithyroid drugs. The V gene is TRBV5-1 and the J gene is TRBJ1-1; perhaps TRBD1 is the D gene, with 6 bases matching. The CDR3 region reads CASSLVAGVDEAFF. The DNA sequence is as follows: TGCGCCAGCAGCTTGGTGGCAGGGGTAGATGAAGCTTTCTTT.